This T cell receptor beta chain originates from a study of blood T cell repertoires in COVID-19. The CDR3 sequence is 19 residues long. Trimming left V 0 bases short and J 1 base short, with 19 bases between. Germline V lookup: CDR1 MNHEY, CDR2 SVGEGT. The authors' processing: Estimates of nucleated cell counts were drawn from the amplification of reference gene primers. Clones were sequenced by immunoSEQ multiplex PCR, and TCRdb holds only the in-frame ones, with some missing. V, J and clone size are taken as reported in that table, and D and trimming were inferred from the DNA itself. The sample records about 70,000 clones, around 80% being singletons.

This clonotype originated in an elderly woman with active or convalescent COVID-19. The sample taken for sequencing was peripheral blood. The chain uses TRBV6-2 or TRBV6-3 and TRBJ2-4; no firm D call. Written as DNA, the CDR3 is TGTGCCAGCAGTTACTCGAGGTTTTCTGACCCGGCGGCCAAAAACATTCAGTACTTC. This gives the protein CASSYSRFSDPAAKNIQYF.